This T cell receptor (beta chain) was sequenced during a study of neurological immune-mediated disorders. Study-wide points: No CDR3 amino acid sequences were shared by expanded clones across subjects, suggesting private repertoires in all groups.

CDR1 and CDR2 (germline): DFQATT, SNEGSKA (reference sequence). V lost 1 base, J lost 9 bases, and 11 bases stayed unmatched. The length of the CDR3 is 15 residues. TCRdb ran MiXCR on the 5' RACE reads and lists one entry per CDR3 protein. The sample yields 40,000 to 45,000 distinct CDR3 sequences, about 12% seen once. In its sample, this clonotype was seen many times. Its antigen is unknown. V gene TRBV20-1 combines with J gene TRBJ2-7; 11 bases fit TRBD2. What was sequenced was PBMCs. The receptor was derived from a female donor in good health. DNA for the CDR3: TGCAGTGCTAGAGCCGACGGGACTAGCGGCGTACGGCAGTACTTC. Its protein product is CSARADGTSGVRQYF.